This is a list of T cell receptor beta chains from one sample in a study of T-cell reconstitution after alpha-beta-depleted transplantation in children. TCRdb fed the PCR reads into MiXCR, producing one record per CDR3 protein. The sample lists 98,000 or so distinct CDR3 sequences; about 25% were seen once. The material sequenced was PBMCs, taken before TCRalphabeta/CD19-depleted stem cell transplant. These receptors came from a boy aged 2 to 10 with acute lymphoblastic leukemia, due to receive a stem cell transplant. Both conserved end residues are part of each CDR3. Each record gives: D gene, J gene, V gene, clone size, CDR3 length, CDR3 protein, CDR3 DNA. The D gene is left open where the match is weak. For some rows the clone size is stated as once, few or many, or as a class when expanded; others skip it.

d_gene: .
j_gene: TRBJ1-5
v_gene: TRBV10-3
abundance: few
len: 14
CDR3aa: CAISEATGAQPQHF
CDR3nt: TGTGCCATCAGTGAGGCCACGGGGGCTCAGCCCCAGCATTTT

d_gene: .
j_gene: TRBJ2-3
v_gene: TRBV5-6
abundance: .
len: 14
CDR3aa: CASSLDGGRDTQYF
CDR3nt: TGTGCCAGCAGCTTGGACGGAGGGCGGGATACGCAGTATTTT

d_gene: .
j_gene: TRBJ2-1
v_gene: TRBV6-2/TRBV6-3
abundance: once
len: 20
CDR3aa: CASSYSSAPGKARGRPVQFF
CDR3nt: TGTGCCAGCAGTTACTCGAGCGCTCCAGGGAAGGCTAGGGGCCGCCCTGTGCAGTTCTTC

d_gene: .
j_gene: TRBJ2-7
v_gene: TRBV7-9
abundance: .
len: 12
CDR3aa: CASSTWSYEQYF
CDR3nt: TGTGCCAGCAGCACCTGGAGCTACGAGCAGTACTTC

d_gene: TRBD2
j_gene: TRBJ2-1
v_gene: TRBV20-1
abundance: .
len: 13
CDR3aa: CSARDLFGTSCFF
CDR3nt: TGCAGTGCTAGAGATTTGTTCGGGACTAGTTGTTTCTTC

d_gene: .
j_gene: TRBJ1-5
v_gene: TRBV7-6
abundance: many
len: 15
CDR3aa: CASSLRQGGGEPQHF
CDR3nt: TGTGCCAGCAGCTTACGGCAGGGCGGTGGAGAGCCCCAGCATTTT

d_gene: .
j_gene: TRBJ1-2
v_gene: TRBV6-2/TRBV6-3
abundance: few
len: 15
CDR3aa: CASGNEEQGGAGYTF
CDR3nt: TGTGCCAGCGGAAACGAGGAACAGGGAGGAGCAGGGTACACCTTC

d_gene: TRBD1
j_gene: TRBJ1-2
v_gene: TRBV3-1
abundance: .
len: 15
CDR3aa: CASSPSQQGSGGYTF
CDR3nt: TGTGCCAGCAGCCCGTCTCAACAGGGGAGCGGAGGCTACACCTTC

d_gene: TRBD2
j_gene: TRBJ2-3
v_gene: TRBV7-9
abundance: .
len: 17
CDR3aa: CASSPGLAEGVTDTQYF
CDR3nt: TGTGCCAGCAGCCCAGGACTAGCGGAGGGAGTCACAGATACGCAGTATTTT

d_gene: .
j_gene: TRBJ2-1
v_gene: TRBV20-1
abundance: few
len: 15
CDR3aa: CSARDGTRQSNEQFF
CDR3nt: TGCAGTGCTAGAGATGGTACCCGACAGAGCAATGAGCAGTTCTTC

d_gene: TRBD1
j_gene: TRBJ1-1
v_gene: TRBV11-2
abundance: .
len: 15
CDR3aa: CASSLTRQGNTEAFF
CDR3nt: TGTGCCAGCAGCTTAACACGACAGGGTAACACTGAAGCTTTCTTT

d_gene: .
j_gene: TRBJ1-5
v_gene: TRBV7-8
abundance: .
len: 16
CDR3aa: CASSLGWRGSNQPQHF
CDR3nt: TGTGCCAGCAGCTTAGGGTGGAGGGGTAGCAATCAGCCCCAGCATTTT

d_gene: TRBD1
j_gene: TRBJ2-6
v_gene: TRBV7-8
abundance: .
len: 16
CDR3aa: CASSPNQGAGANVLTF
CDR3nt: TGTGCCAGCAGCCCAAATCAGGGGGCTGGGGCCAACGTCCTGACTTTC

d_gene: .
j_gene: TRBJ2-3
v_gene: TRBV12-3/TRBV12-4
abundance: .
len: 14
CDR3aa: CASSFEQTTDTQYF
CDR3nt: TGTGCCAGCAGTTTTGAACAGACCACAGATACGCAGTATTTT

d_gene: TRBD2
j_gene: TRBJ2-7
v_gene: TRBV6-5
abundance: few
len: 19
CDR3aa: CASSYSGTSGSHRSYEQYF
CDR3nt: TGTGCCAGCAGTTACTCCGGGACTAGCGGGAGCCACAGGTCCTACGAGCAGTACTTC

d_gene: .
j_gene: TRBJ2-5
v_gene: TRBV12-3/TRBV12-4
abundance: few
len: 15
CDR3aa: CASSFEGGIGETQYF
CDR3nt: TGTGCCAGCAGCTTCGAGGGGGGGATAGGAGAGACCCAGTACTTC

d_gene: .
j_gene: TRBJ2-2
v_gene: TRBV13
abundance: medium-sized
len: 15
CDR3aa: CASSLAEGSTGELFF
CDR3nt: TGTGCCAGCAGCTTAGCGGAGGGGTCCACCGGGGAGCTGTTTTTT

d_gene: .
j_gene: TRBJ2-1
v_gene: TRBV4-1
abundance: .
len: 16
CDR3aa: CASSHIPQQRDNEQFF
CDR3nt: TGCGCCAGCAGCCATATTCCCCAACAGCGGGACAATGAGCAGTTCTTC

d_gene: .
j_gene: TRBJ1-1
v_gene: TRBV4-3
abundance: .
len: 11
CDR3aa: CASRRGTEAFF
CDR3nt: TGCGCCAGCAGAAGGGGCACTGAAGCTTTCTTT

d_gene: .
j_gene: TRBJ2-3
v_gene: TRBV7-2
abundance: many
len: 14
CDR3aa: CASSLRVSTDTQYF
CDR3nt: TGTGCCAGCAGCTTGCGGGTTAGCACAGATACGCAGTATTTT

d_gene: TRBD2
j_gene: TRBJ2-5
v_gene: TRBV12-3/TRBV12-4
abundance: many
len: 15
CDR3aa: CASSILAEGRETQYF
CDR3nt: TGTGCCAGCAGTATACTAGCGGAGGGAAGGGAGACCCAGTACTTC

d_gene: .
j_gene: TRBJ2-7
v_gene: TRBV7-9
abundance: large
len: 12
CDR3aa: CASSSRSYEQYF
CDR3nt: TGTGCCAGCAGCTCACGGAGCTACGAGCAGTACTTC

d_gene: .
j_gene: TRBJ2-3
v_gene: TRBV10-3
abundance: many
len: 16
CDR3aa: CAISDLAEGPTDTQYF
CDR3nt: TGTGCCATCAGTGATTTGGCGGAGGGGCCCACAGATACGCAGTATTTT

d_gene: .
j_gene: TRBJ1-1
v_gene: TRBV5-1
abundance: few
len: 12
CDR3aa: CASSPSGLRAFF
CDR3nt: TGCGCCAGCAGCCCTTCCGGTTTACGCGCTTTCTTT

d_gene: TRBD2
j_gene: TRBJ2-1
v_gene: TRBV29-1
abundance: .
len: 13
CDR3aa: CSVVGRAYNEQFF
CDR3nt: TGCAGCGTTGTAGGGAGGGCGTACAATGAGCAGTTCTTC

d_gene: .
j_gene: TRBJ2-7
v_gene: TRBV6-1
abundance: .
len: 13
CDR3aa: CASSRTQNYEQYF
CDR3nt: TGTGCCAGCAGCCGCACCCAAAACTACGAGCAGTACTTC

d_gene: TRBD2
j_gene: TRBJ2-5
v_gene: TRBV12-3/TRBV12-4
abundance: many
len: 17
CDR3aa: CASSPGLAEKGGETQYF
CDR3nt: TGTGCCAGCAGCCCGGGACTAGCGGAGAAGGGAGGAGAGACCCAGTACTTC

d_gene: TRBD2
j_gene: TRBJ2-7
v_gene: TRBV28
abundance: .
len: 15
CDR3aa: CASRASGGSPYEQYF
CDR3nt: TGTGCCAGCAGAGCAAGCGGGGGCTCTCCCTACGAGCAGTACTTC

d_gene: .
j_gene: TRBJ1-2
v_gene: TRBV10-3
abundance: few
len: 13
CDR3aa: CAISESVGYGYTF
CDR3nt: TGTGCCATCAGTGAGTCAGTTGGCTATGGCTACACCTTC